The present T cell receptor (beta chain) was sequenced within a study of cytomegalovirus exposure and HLA in healthy donors. Each of the donors was a healthy bone marrow donor. This clone turned up a few times. It was with 60 Vbeta and 13 Jbeta primers that the PCR ran. Sequencing used immunoSEQ multiplex PCR; TCRdb keeps in-frame clones, though not all of them. In the table there are under 150,000 clones, around 83% of which are singletons. The sample consisted of PBMCs. The receptor was derived from a man in his forties in good health and CMV-seropositive.

CDR3 residues: CASSIGLRSYEQYF. CDR3 DNA: TGTGCCAGTAGTATTGGGCTTCGCTCCTACGAGCAGTACTTC. This chain joins TRBV19 and TRBJ2-7; D gene uncertain. Germline V CDR1 and CDR2: LNHDA, SQIVND (reference sequence). CDR3 length: 14 amino acids. V was shortened by 3 bases and J by 0 bases, with 9 bases between the two germline ends.